Reported below is one TCR beta chain. The antigen remains unidentified. The record originates from a study of metastatic and nonmetastatic thyroid tumors. Study-wide background: Repertoires of blood and of tissue (tumor or nodule) from malignant and benign thyroid patients were compared. Study findings and constraints: Reports indicated that malignant thyroid tumors showed significantly higher TCR beta diversity than benign nodules did, in blood and tumor.

V was trimmed by 2 bases and J by 5 bases, leaving 14 bases between them. The CDR3 is made up of 15 amino acids. Germline V gene lookup returns CDR1 KGHDR and CDR2 SFDVKD. Methods used by the authors: Building a distant-metastasis classifier for papillary thyroid cancer drew on CDR3 differences across clinicopathological groups. TCRdb re-analyzed the PCR reads through MiXCR. These V and J calls derive from TCRdb rather than the authors' analysis. This table has about 14,000 clones, roughly 28% appearing once. Patients underwent thyroid surgery, and none had received any treatment before it. The receptor was derived from a female donor with papillary thyroid cancer or a benign thyroid nodule (not recorded which). Some clones in this sample may be carry-over from other donors' samples. The sample consisted of tumor tissue. This chain uses TRBV24-1 with TRBJ2-5; D uncertain. This chain's CDR3 is CATSDSVVGLETQYF. For the CDR3, the DNA is TGTGCCACCAGTGATTCCGTTGTGGGTTTGGAGACCCAGTACTTC.